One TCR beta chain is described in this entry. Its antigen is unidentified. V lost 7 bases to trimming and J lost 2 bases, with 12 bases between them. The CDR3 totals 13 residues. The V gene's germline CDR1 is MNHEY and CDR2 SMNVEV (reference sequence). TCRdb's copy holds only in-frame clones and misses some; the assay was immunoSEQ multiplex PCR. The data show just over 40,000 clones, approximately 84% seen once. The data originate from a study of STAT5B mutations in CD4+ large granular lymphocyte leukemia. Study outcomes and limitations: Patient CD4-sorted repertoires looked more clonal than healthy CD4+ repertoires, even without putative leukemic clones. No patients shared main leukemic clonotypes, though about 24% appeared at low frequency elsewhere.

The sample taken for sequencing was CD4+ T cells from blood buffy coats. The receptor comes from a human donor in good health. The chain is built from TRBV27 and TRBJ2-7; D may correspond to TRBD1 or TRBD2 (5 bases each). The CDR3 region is CASKWDGAYEQYF. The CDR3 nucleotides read TGTGCCAGCAAATGGGACGGTGCCTACGAGCAGTACTTC.